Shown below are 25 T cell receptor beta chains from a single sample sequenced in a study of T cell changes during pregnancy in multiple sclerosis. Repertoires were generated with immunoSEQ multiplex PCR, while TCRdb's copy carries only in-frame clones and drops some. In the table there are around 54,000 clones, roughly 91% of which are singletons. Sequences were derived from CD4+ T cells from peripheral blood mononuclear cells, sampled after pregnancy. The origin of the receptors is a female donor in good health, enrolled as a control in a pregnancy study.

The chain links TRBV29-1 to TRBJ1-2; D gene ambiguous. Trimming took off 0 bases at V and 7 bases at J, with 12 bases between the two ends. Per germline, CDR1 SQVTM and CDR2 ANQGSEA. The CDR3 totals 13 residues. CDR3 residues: CSVEDGVHLGYTF. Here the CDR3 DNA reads TGCAGCGTTGAAGACGGGGTTCATCTTGGCTACACCTTC.

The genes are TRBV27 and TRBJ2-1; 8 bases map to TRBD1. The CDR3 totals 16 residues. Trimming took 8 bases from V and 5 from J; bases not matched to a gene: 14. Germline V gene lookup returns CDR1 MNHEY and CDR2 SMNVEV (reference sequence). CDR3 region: CASALMDRVTHNEQFF. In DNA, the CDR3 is TGTGCCAGCGCCCTGATGGACAGGGTGACCCACAATGAGCAGTTCTTC.

CDR3 residues: CASSHNRGGLVHEQYF. CDR3 DNA sequence: TGCGCCAGCAGTCACAACAGGGGCGGCCTTGTCCACGAGCAGTACTTC. This sequence joins TRBV23-1 and TRBJ2-5, with 7 nucleotides matching TRBD1. The J call is in doubt because the DNA end fits TRBJ2-7 better. TRBV23-1 is recorded as an ORF, its role being uncertain. The CDR3 extends over 16 amino acids.

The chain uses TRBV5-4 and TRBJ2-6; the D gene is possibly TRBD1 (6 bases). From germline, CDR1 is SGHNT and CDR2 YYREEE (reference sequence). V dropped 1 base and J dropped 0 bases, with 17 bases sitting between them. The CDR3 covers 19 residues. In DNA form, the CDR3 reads TGTGCCAGCAGCTTGTTTTCCCCGGGACATTCCTCTGGGGCCAACGTCCTGACTTTC. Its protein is CASSLFSPGHSSGANVLTF.

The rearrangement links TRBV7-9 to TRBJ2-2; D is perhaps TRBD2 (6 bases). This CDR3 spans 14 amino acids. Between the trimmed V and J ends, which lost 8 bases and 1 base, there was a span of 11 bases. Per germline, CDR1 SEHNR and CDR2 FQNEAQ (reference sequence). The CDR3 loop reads CASVPSENTGELFF. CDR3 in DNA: TGTGCCAGCGTCCCTAGCGAGAACACCGGGGAGCTGTTTTTT.

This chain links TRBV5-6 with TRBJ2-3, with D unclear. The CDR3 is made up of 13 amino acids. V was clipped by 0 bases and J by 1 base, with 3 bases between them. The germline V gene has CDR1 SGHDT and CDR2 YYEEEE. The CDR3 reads CASSLAGTDTQYF. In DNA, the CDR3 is TGTGCCAGCAGCTTGGCCGGCACAGATACGCAGTATTTT. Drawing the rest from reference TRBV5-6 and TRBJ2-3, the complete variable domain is DAGVTQSPTHLIKTRGQQVTLRCSPKSGHDTVSWYQQALGQGPQFIFQYYEEEERQRGNFPDRFSGHQFPNYSSELNVNALLLGDSALYLCASSLAGTDTQYFGPGTRLTVL.

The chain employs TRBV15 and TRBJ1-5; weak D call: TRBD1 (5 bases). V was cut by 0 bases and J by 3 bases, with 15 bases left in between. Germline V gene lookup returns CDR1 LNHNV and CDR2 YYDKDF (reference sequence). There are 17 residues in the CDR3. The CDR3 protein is CATSRDLWGSDNQPQHF. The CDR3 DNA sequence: TGTGCCACCAGCAGAGATCTCTGGGGCTCCGACAATCAGCCCCAGCATTTT.

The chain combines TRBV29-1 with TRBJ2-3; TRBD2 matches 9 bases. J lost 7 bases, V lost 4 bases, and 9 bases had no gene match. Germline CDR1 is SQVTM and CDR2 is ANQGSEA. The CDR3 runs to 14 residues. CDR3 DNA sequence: TGCAGCGTTGCTCTGCGGGGGGGTACAAATACGCAGTATTTT. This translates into CSVALRGGTNTQYF.

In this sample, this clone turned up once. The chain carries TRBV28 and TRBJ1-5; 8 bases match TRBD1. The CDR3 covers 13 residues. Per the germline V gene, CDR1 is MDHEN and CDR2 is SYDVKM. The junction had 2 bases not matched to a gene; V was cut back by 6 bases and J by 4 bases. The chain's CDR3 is CASRGQENQPQHF. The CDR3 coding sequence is TGTGCCAGCAGGGGACAGGAAAATCAGCCCCAGCATTTT.

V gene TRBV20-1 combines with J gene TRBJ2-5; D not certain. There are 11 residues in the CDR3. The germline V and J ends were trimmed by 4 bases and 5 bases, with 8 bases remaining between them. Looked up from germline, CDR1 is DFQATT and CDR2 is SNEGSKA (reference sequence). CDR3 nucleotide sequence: TGCAGTGCTAACCACATGGAGACCCAGTACTTC. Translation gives CSANHMETQYF.

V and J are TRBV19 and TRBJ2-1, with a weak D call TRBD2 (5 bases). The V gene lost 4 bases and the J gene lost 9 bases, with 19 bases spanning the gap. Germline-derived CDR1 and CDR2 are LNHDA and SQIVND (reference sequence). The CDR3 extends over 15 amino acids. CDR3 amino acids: CASSTSRRAVGEQFF. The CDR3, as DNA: TGTGCCAGTAGTACCAGCCGGCGGGCAGTTGGTGAGCAGTTCTTC. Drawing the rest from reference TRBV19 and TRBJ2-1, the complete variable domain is DGGITQSPKYLFRKEGQNVTLSCEQNLNHDAMYWYRQDPGQGLRLIYYSQIVNDFQKGDIAEGYSVSREKKESFPLTVTSAQKNPTAFYLCASSTSRRAVGEQFFGPGTRLTVL.

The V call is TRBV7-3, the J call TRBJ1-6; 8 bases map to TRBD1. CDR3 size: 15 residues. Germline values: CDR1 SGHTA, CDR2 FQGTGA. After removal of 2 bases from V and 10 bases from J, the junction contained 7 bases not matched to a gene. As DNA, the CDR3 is TGTGCCAGCAGCTTACTAGGACAGGGCGGGTCACCCCTCCACTTT. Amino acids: CASSLLGQGGSPLHF.

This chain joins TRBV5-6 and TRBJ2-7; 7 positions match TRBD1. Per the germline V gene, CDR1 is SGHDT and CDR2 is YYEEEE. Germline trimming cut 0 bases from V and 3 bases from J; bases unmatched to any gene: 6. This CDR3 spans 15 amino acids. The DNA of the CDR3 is TGTGCCAGCAGCTTGGGGACAGGAACCCACTACGAGCAGTACTTC. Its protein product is CASSLGTGTHYEQYF. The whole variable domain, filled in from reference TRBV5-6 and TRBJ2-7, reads DAGVTQSPTHLIKTRGQQVTLRCSPKSGHDTVSWYQQALGQGPQFIFQYYEEEERQRGNFPDRFSGHQFPNYSSELNVNALLLGDSALYLCASSLGTGTHYEQYFGPGTRLTVT.

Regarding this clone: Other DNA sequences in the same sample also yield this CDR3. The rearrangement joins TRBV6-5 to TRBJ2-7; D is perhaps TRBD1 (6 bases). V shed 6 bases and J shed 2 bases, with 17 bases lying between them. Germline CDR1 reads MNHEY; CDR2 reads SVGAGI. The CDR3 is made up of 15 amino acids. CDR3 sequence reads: CASRRPGQSPYEQYF. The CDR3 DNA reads TGTGCCAGCAGGCGTCCAGGACAGAGTCCCTACGAGCAGTACTTC.

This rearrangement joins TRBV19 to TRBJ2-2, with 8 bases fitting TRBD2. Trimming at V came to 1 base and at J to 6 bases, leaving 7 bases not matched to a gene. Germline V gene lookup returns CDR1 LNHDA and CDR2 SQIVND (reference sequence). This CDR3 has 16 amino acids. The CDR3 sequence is CASSIGAGGPPGELFF. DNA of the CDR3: TGTGCCAGTAGTATAGGGGCGGGAGGCCCTCCCGGGGAGCTGTTTTTT.

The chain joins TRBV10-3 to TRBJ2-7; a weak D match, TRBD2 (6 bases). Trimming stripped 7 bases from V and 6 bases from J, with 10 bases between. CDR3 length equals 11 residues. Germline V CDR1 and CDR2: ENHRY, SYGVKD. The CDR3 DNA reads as TGTGCCATCAAGGGGACTTCCGAGCAGTACTTC. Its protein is CAIKGTSEQYF.

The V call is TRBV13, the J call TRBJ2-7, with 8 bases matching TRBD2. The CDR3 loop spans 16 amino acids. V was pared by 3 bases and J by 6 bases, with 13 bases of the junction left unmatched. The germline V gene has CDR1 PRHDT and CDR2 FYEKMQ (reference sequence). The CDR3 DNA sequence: TGTGCCAGCAGCTTCTCTCGGGAGGGCCCGGGCCGCGAGCAGTACTTC. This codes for CASSFSREGPGREQYF.

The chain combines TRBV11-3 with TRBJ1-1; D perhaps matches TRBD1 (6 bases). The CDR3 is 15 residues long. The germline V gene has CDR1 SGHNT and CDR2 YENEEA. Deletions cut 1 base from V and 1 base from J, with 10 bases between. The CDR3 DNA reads TGTGCCAGCAGCTTAGGGGGCAGGGGGAACACTGAAGCTTTCTTT. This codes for CASSLGGRGNTEAFF.

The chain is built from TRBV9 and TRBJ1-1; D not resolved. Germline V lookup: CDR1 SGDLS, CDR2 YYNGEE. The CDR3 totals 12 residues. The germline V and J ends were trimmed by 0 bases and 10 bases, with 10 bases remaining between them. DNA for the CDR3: TGTGCCAGCAGCGTAGGGGCCGGCAGAGCTTTCTTT. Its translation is CASSVGAGRAFF.

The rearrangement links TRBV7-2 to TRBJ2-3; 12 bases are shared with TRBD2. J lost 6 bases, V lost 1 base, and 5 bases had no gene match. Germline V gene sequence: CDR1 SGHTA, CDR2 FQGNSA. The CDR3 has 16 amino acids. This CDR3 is CASSLGLAGEEDTQYF. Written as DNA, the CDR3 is TGTGCCAGCAGCTTAGGACTAGCGGGAGAAGAGGATACGCAGTATTTT.

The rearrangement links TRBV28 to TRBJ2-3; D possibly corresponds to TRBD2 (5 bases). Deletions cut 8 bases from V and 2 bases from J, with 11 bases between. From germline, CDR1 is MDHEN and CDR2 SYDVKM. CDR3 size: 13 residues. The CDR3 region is CASLRDLTDTQYF. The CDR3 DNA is TGTGCCAGCTTGAGGGATCTCACAGATACGCAGTATTTT.

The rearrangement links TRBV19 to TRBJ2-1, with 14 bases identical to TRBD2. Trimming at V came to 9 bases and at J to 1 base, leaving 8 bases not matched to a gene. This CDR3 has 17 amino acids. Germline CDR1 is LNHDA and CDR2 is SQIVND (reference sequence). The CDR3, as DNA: TGTGCCAGGACGGGACTAGCGGGGGCAATTTCCTACAATGAGCAGTTCTTC. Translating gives CARTGLAGAISYNEQFF. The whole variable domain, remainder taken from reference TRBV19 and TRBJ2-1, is DGGITQSPKYLFRKEGQNVTLSCEQNLNHDAMYWYRQDPGQGLRLIYYSQIVNDFQKGDIAEGYSVSREKKESFPLTVTSAQKNPTAFYLCARTGLAGAISYNEQFFGPGTRLTVL.

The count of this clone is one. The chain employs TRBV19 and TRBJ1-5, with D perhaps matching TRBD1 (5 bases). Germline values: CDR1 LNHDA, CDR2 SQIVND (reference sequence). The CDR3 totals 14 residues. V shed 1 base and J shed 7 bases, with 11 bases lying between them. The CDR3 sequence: CASSIGTHLQPQHF. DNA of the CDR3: TGTGCCAGTAGTATAGGGACACACTTACAGCCCCAGCATTTT.

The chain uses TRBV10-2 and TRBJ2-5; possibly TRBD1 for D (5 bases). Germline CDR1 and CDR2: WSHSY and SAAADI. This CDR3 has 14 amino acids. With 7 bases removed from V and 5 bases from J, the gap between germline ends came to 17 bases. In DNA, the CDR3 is TGCGCCAGCAAAAGATGGGGCCTCGGGGAGACCCAGTACTTC. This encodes CASKRWGLGETQYF.

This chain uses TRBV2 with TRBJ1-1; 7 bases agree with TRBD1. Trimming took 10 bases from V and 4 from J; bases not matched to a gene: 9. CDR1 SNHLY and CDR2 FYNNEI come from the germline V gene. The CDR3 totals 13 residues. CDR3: CATQGQLFTEAFF. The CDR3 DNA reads TGTGCCACCCAGGGACAGCTATTCACTGAAGCTTTCTTT.